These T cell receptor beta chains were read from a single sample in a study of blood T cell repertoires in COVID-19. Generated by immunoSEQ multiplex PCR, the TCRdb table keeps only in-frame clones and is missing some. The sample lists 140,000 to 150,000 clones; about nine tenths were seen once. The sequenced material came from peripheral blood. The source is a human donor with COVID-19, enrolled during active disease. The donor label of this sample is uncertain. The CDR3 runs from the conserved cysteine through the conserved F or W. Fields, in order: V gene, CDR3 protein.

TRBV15,CATSRETGNEQYF
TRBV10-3,CAISQRDKLNTEAFF
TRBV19,CASKTGGDEQFF
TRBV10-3,CAISAQGQGVTGELFF
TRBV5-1,CASSVQGLSGANVLTF
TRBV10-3,CAISDPGKRYGYTF
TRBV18,CASSSRTGYGYTF
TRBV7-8,CASSHGQSEKLFF
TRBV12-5,CASGLPSGERGGYTF
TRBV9,CASSVVAGRRAFF
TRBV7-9,CASSLGLAGWEVPDTQYF
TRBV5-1,CASSPETAAKNIQYF
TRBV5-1,CASSAGREGGEQFF
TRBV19,CASSISTDSTEAFF
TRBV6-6,CASSYELLTQYF
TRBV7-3,CASSPLGGTGELFF
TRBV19,CASSTGQGHSPLHF
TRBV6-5,CASRALGRWLGKLFF
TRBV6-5,CASTWTGADTIYF
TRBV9,CASSTQTGGNYGYTF
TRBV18,CASSPQGNTEAFF
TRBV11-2,CASSLTDGGEKLFF
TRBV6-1,CASSELPAGVYNEQFF
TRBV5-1,CASSLGPSGANVLTF
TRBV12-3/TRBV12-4,CASRAGRTDTQYF
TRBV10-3,CAISESKGLAGTQYF
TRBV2,CASRPPGSSYNSPLHF
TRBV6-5,CASRLAGFFNEQFF
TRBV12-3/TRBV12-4,CASTVDSNTEAFF
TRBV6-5,CASSTGPEREKLFF
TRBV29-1,CSAREGETQYF
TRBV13,CASSFRGQLNTEAFF
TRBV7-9,CASSLASKRGKGNEQFF
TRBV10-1,CASTPSGDDTQYF
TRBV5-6,CASSPRGGSGNQPQHF
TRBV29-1,CSVAGVGNTIYF
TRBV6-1,CASSEGTGGADTIYF
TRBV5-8,CASSLDSSGNTIYF
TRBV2,CASSEGLAGEDTQYF
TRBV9,CASSVSSNSYEAFF
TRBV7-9,CASSESGTGQPQHF
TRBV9,CASSPPAGVGAQYF
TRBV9,CASSVDPGHGLGDTQYF
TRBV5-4,CASSDRDRGTDTQYF
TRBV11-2,CASSSRGGVNTGELFF
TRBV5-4,CASSLRGAGGLSYNEQFF
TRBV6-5,CASSYSADNEQFF
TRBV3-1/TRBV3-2,CASSPGLAGVASYNEQFF
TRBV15,CATSRGDSSYEQYF
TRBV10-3,CAIARQGDEAFF
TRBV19,CASSSELNTEAFF
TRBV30,CAWSARGDQPQHF
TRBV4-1,CASSQDQWRSPLHF
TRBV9,CASRREGADTGELFF
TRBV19,CASSFLTGRYGYTF
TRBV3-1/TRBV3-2,CASSSGQGGGTQYF
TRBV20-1,CSARGDLGAFF
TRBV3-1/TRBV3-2,CASSPLTGLGTEAFF
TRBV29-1,CSVDFSGTRTQYF